Listed here are 17 T cell receptor beta chains from one sample, sequenced in a study of regulatory T cells in long-lasting Graves disease. Indicated time point: persistent/refractory GD, antithyroid drugs over 5 years with positive TRAb. From RNA extracted from PBMCs, the TCR library was made. To make TCR beta libraries, researchers used iRepertoire HTBI primers and Arm-PCR of CDR3 regions. TCRdb reprocessed the multiplex PCR reads via MiXCR and lists one record per CDR3 protein. The sample holds under 350,000 distinct CDR3 sequences, around a fifth seen once. Sequencing was performed on peripheral blood mononuclear cells (PBMCs), taken when the disease was refractory, from a patient treated with antithyroid drugs. The receptors come from a female donor with Graves disease.

This clonotype has more than one count but fewer than ten. This chain links TRBV6-1 with TRBJ2-1; TRBD1 aligns across 8 bases. Looked up from germline, CDR1 is MNHNS and CDR2 is SASEGT. V was clipped by 8 bases and J by 6 bases; unmatched bases: 6. This CDR3 has 13 residues. The CDR3, as DNA: TGTGCCAGCTTGGACAGGGTAGGCAATGAGCAGTTCTTC. The encoded protein is CASLDRVGNEQFF.

V and J are TRBV7-3 and TRBJ2-2, with D perhaps assigned TRBD1 or TRBD2 (5 bases each). The germline CDR1 and CDR2 sequences are SGHTA and FQGTGA. The length of the CDR3 is 15 residues. The ends were cut back, 5 bases at V and 4 bases at J, with 14 bases in the middle. CDR3 loop: CASSTEGRGTGELFF. DNA of the CDR3: TGTGCCAGCAGCACAGAGGGGCGCGGCACCGGGGAGCTGTTTTTT.

This clonotype was detected only a few times. V is TRBV7-2 and J is TRBJ2-1; 13 bases map to TRBD2. Germline V lookup: CDR1 SGHTA, CDR2 FQGNSA. The CDR3 is 15 residues long. The V segment lost 5 bases and the J segment 6 bases; nucleotides outside the gene matches: 4. CDR3 loop: CASSPGLAGFNEQFF. CDR3 in DNA: TGTGCCAGCAGCCCGGGACTAGCGGGGTTCAATGAGCAGTTCTTC. Full variable domain (missing parts from reference TRBV7-2 and TRBJ2-1): GAGVSQSPSNKVTEKGKDVELRCDPISGHTALYWYRQSLGQGLEFLIYFQGNSAPDKSGLPSDRFSAERTGGSVSTLTIQRTQQEDSAVYLCASSPGLAGFNEQFFGPGTRLTVL.

This clonotype was detected ten times or more. This chain uses TRBV30 with TRBJ1-4; D is perhaps TRBD1 (6 bases). The V end was cut by 1 base, the J end by 9 bases, with 18 bases between. The CDR3 is made up of 15 amino acids. CDR1 and CDR2 (germline): GTSNPN, SVGIG (reference sequence). The DNA for the CDR3 is TGTGCCTGGAGTGGGGCCCAGGCAGGGGAGAAAAAACTGTTTTTT. Protein sequence: CAWSGAQAGEKKLFF.

The chain has TRBV20-1 and TRBJ2-2; D remains unclear. The CDR3 contains 16 residues. CDR1 and CDR2 from the germline V gene are DFQATT and SNEGSKA (reference sequence). V was cut by 0 bases and J by 0 bases, with 11 bases left in between. The CDR3 spells CSARDLGAANTGELFF. The CDR3 coding sequence is TGCAGTGCTAGAGATCTGGGCGCCGCGAACACCGGGGAGCTGTTTTTT.

This chain joins TRBV11-2 and TRBJ2-2; unclear D gene. CDR3 length equals 14 residues. CDR1 and CDR2 (germline): SGHAT, FQNNGV. V dropped 1 base and J dropped 5 bases, with 8 bases sitting between them. CDR3 DNA: TGTGCCAGCAGCTTAGCTTCAATGACCGGGGAGCTGTTTTTT. Protein sequence: CASSLASMTGELFF.

As to this clonotype: This could be a read error, since a much larger clone is one nucleotide away. Without the conserved terminal phenylalanine or tryptophan, this CDR3 likely stems from a read error. The J gene is TRBJ1-1, the V gene TRBV12-3 or TRBV12-4; D unclear. Between the trimmed V and J ends, which lost 6 bases and 1 base, there was a span of 12 bases. The CDR3 is 14 amino acids. The DNA for the CDR3 is TGTGCCAGCAGCACCTCGTTGGGGAACACTGAAGCTTTCCTT. Translation gives CASSTSLGNTEAFL.

For the CDR3, the DNA is TGTGCCAGCAGCTTAAAACCTGGAGAGGGGGAAGACGAGCAGTACTTC. This encodes CASSLKPGEGEDEQYF. The rearrangement links TRBV7-2 to TRBJ2-7; D is possibly TRBD1 (6 bases). V was shortened by 2 bases and J by 5 bases, with 19 bases between the two germline ends. Per the germline V gene, CDR1 is SGHTA and CDR2 is FQGNSA. This CDR3 has 16 residues.

This clonotype was counted a few times. This sequence joins TRBV4-1 and TRBJ1-2; TRBD1 might be the D (6 bases). Deletions cut 3 bases from V and 5 bases from J, with 13 bases between. The CDR3 is 14 residues long. Germline assignment: CDR1 MGHRA and CDR2 YSYEKL. The CDR3 spells CASSHGGTKYGYTF. The CDR3 DNA is TGCGCCAGCAGCCACGGTGGGACAAAGTATGGCTACACCTTC.

In this sample, this clonotype turned up many times. CDR3 in amino acids: CSARVVQGGEAFF. The CDR3 DNA reads as TGCAGTGCTAGAGTAGTCCAGGGAGGGGAAGCTTTCTTT. The chain recombines TRBV20-1 with TRBJ1-1; D may be TRBD1 (5 bases). Trimming left V 1 base short and J 8 bases short, with 14 bases between. Germline-derived CDR1 and CDR2 are DFQATT and SNEGSKA (reference sequence). The CDR3 runs 13 residues.

The sample holds a few counts of this clonotype. The chain combines TRBV12-3 or TRBV12-4 with TRBJ2-7; 10 bases agree with TRBD2. Trimming took 5 bases from V and 7 from J; bases not matched to a gene: 11. CDR3 length: 15 residues. CDR3 residues: CASSQIAGGWLEQYF. The CDR3 nucleotides read TGTGCCAGCAGTCAAATAGCGGGAGGCTGGTTAGAGCAGTACTTC.

This clonotype was detected many times. The V and J genes are TRBV20-1 and TRBJ2-5, with 11 bases identical to TRBD2. Germline V CDR1 and CDR2: DFQATT, SNEGSKA (reference sequence). The V segment lost 0 bases and the J segment 9 bases; nucleotides outside the gene matches: 6. The CDR3 spans 14 residues. CDR3: CSAREALAGGPQYF. For the CDR3, the DNA is TGCAGTGCTAGAGAGGCGCTAGCGGGGGGACCCCAGTACTTC.

The V gene is TRBV6-1, the J gene TRBJ2-1; the D gene is possibly TRBD2 (6 bases). V was shortened by 6 bases and J by 0 bases, with 12 bases between the two germline ends. Germline values: CDR1 MNHNS, CDR2 SASEGT. This CDR3 spans 15 amino acids. The CDR3 protein is CASREETSSYNEQFF. CDR3 nucleotides: TGTGCCAGCAGAGAGGAGACTAGCTCCTACAATGAGCAGTTCTTC.

This clonotype has a count of ten or more. This rearrangement joins TRBV11-2 to TRBJ2-7; the D is unclear. The germline gives CDR1 SGHAT, CDR2 FQNNGV. The CDR3 consists of 12 residues. Trimming took 4 bases from V and 0 from J, leaving 4 bases between them. The DNA of the CDR3 is TGTGCCAGCAGCTGGGCCTCCTACGAGCAGTACTTC. Encoded protein: CASSWASYEQYF.

The chain joins TRBV27 to TRBJ2-7, with 9 bases fitting TRBD1. Germline V gene lookup returns CDR1 MNHEY and CDR2 SMNVEV (reference sequence). This CDR3 is 16 amino acids long. The junction had 9 bases not matched to a gene; V was cut back by 6 bases and J by 0 bases. The CDR3 is CASSGAGTGSSYEQYF. The CDR3 nucleotides read TGTGCCAGCAGCGGCGCCGGGACAGGGAGCTCCTACGAGCAGTACTTC.

This clonotype showed up just once. This sequence joins TRBV6-2 or TRBV6-3 and TRBJ1-5; D is uncertain. This CDR3 contains 13 residues. Germline assignment: CDR1 MNHEY and CDR2 SVGEGT. The V gene lost 0 bases and the J gene lost 5 bases, with 5 bases spanning the gap. The CDR3 here is CASSYSRDQPQHF. The CDR3 DNA sequence: TGTGCCAGCAGTTACTCTCGGGATCAGCCCCAGCATTTT.

This rearrangement joins TRBV18 to TRBJ1-1, with no clear D. This CDR3 is built from 14 residues. Germline assignment: CDR1 KGHSH and CDR2 LQKENI. V was clipped by 4 bases and J by 4 bases, with 13 bases between them. CDR3 residues: CASSLEHTGTEAFF. CDR3 bases: TGTGCCAGCTCACTGGAACATACGGGCACTGAAGCTTTCTTT.